This T cell receptor beta chain was retrieved from a study of T cells after yellow fever vaccination (dated by TCRdb to between 2018 and 2021). Describing the broader study: The SMART-Seq v4 Ultra Low Input RNA kit was used to prepare libraries from fractions with low cell numbers. To follow T-cell clones before and after primary and booster YFV17D yellow fever vaccination, bulk TCR alpha and beta repertoires were sequenced over time. Two healthy male donors made up the cohort, one aged 18 to 30 years and the other aged 30 to 40 years. Blood was drawn at multiple timepoints before and after primary and secondary immunization, with bulk PBMC replicates and cell subsets isolated. Here is what the overall study found, with its caveats: A small share of clonotypes was detected in both CD4 and CD8 compartments, with the overlap likely arising from convergent recombination. Computational filtering was needed because FACS-sorted repertoires could contain abundant contaminating clonotypes from the bulk population. The secondary T-cell response was found to be weaker but faster than the primary response, with a peak reached on day 5 rather than on day 15. Most clones expanded after primary vaccination were re-detected after the booster (about 95% of CD4 and about nine tenths of CD8), suggesting broad memory maintenance. The study included only a couple of donors, which limits how far the findings can be generalized.

About this clonotype: The antigen it binds to is not known. Base qualities are not provided; no much larger clone lies one nucleotide away.

The treatment or condition label here, explained by the study, means: live attenuated yellow fever vaccine strain. At each blood-draw timepoint, two biological replicates of bulk PBMCs were collected. PBMCs were isolated from peripheral blood using a standard Ficoll-Paque protocol. TriZol was used to extract RNA from bulk PBMCs, from CD4 and CD8 fractions, and from dextramer-positive and dextramer-negative fractions. The CDR3 spans 15 residues, from the cysteine through the phenylalanine. The kept DNA is CDR3 alone, 45 bases in frame from the first base. The junction carries 12 bases between V and J, which are trimmed by 6 bases and 0 bases respectively. Sequences SGHAT (CDR1) and FQNNGV (CDR2) are obtained from the germline V gene. TCR cDNA was made using 5'RACE template switching, a step that added a universal primer site and unique molecular identifiers. Priming for cDNA synthesis came from both the TCR alpha and TCR beta constant segments. Library amplification used two PCR steps, and the second PCR step added sample barcodes and sequencing adapters. Sequencing of libraries was performed on Illumina HiSeq 2500 (2x100 bp) or NovaSeq (2x150 bp). As for the authors' bioinformatics: MIGEC was used to demultiplex reads and collapse the reads into UMI consensus sequences, and MiXCR was used for V(D)J alignment. Vaccine-responding clonotypes were defined with edgeR using replicate PBMC samples, requiring FDR below 0.01 and a log2 fold change above 5 up to day 15. Each bulk clonotype was labeled CD4 or CD8 based on which sequenced repertoire, CD4 or CD8, contained the clonotype at higher abundance. Through fastp at Q25 and MiXCR, TCRdb rebuilt clones from the public reads, retaining in-frame beta chains. All rows with the same CDR3 protein become a single entry with the most common DNA and genes. It is TCRdb's table, rather than the study itself, that gives the V and J calls and clone size. This sample is represented by approximately 510,000 distinct CDR3 sequences; roughly a fifth of them were singletons. Roughly a sixth of the sample lies in the top ten.

This TCR derives from a man aged 18-30 years who received the YFV17D yellow fever vaccine. This chain is built from TRBV11-2 and TRBJ2-1; the D element could tentatively be TRBD1 or TRBD2, as 5 bases agree for each. The sample in question was PBMCs, obtained around 3 weeks after the first yellow fever vaccination. The CDR3 protein: CASRQPGSSYNEQFF. The nucleotide sequence reads TGTGCCAGCAGGCAACCAGGGAGCTCCTACAATGAGCAGTTCTTC.